The rows below give T cell receptor beta chains drawn from one sample of a study of cytomegalovirus exposure and HLA in healthy donors. Sequencing was performed with immunoSEQ multiplex PCR; in TCRdb, only in-frame clones are kept and a portion is missing. The sample shows 110,000 to 150,000 clones, 70% of them seen only once. Specimen: PBMCs. All receptors derive from a woman aged 55-69 years in good health and CMV-seropositive. CDR3s leave out the opening cysteine and the closing phenylalanine or tryptophan.

V gene	J gene	CDR3 protein
TRBV6-5	.	ASSYGTSGSYEQY
TRBV28	TRBJ2-7	ASSGQGYEQY
TRBV6-1	TRBJ2-5	ASTTSGVAETQY
TRBV2	TRBJ2-2	ASREAGGKGGELF
TRBV28	TRBJ2-1	ASSMTGTGGRNEQF
TRBV29-1	TRBJ2-1	SVDPTGSKQF
TRBV6-5	TRBJ2-7	ASSPRDRGIYEQY
TRBV4-1	TRBJ2-3	ASSHLLRRKGSAITDTQY
TRBV2	TRBJ2-5	ASSTTSGRKTQY
TRBV9	TRBJ2-3	ASSVTGGRGDTQY
TRBV19	TRBJ1-2	ASSIGQFNYGYT
TRBV10-1	TRBJ2-1	ASSESGNYNEQF
TRBV28	TRBJ1-2	ANFLQGPNYGYT
TRBV4-1	TRBJ2-1	ASSQPGLAVYNEQF
TRBV6-5	TRBJ1-1	ASSYSRTTRATEAF
TRBV9	TRBJ2-1	ASSVGGGLPYNEQF
TRBV5-1	TRBJ1-1	ASSSSGRTMNTEAF
TRBV5-4	TRBJ2-7	ASSWGQGVSYEQY
TRBV6-5	TRBJ2-7	ASTASDSGEQY
TRBV28	TRBJ2-1	ASSLIGTSGRGEQF
TRBV5-8	TRBJ2-7	ASRRTSGVSGEQY
TRBV2	TRBJ2-1	ASRAGAHNEQF
TRBV27	TRBJ1-1	ASSFLQGTEAF
TRBV7-8	TRBJ2-3	ASSLIPASGRSTDTQY
TRBV9	TRBJ2-3	ASTGQSSTDTQY
TRBV5-4	TRBJ2-5	ASSFSREETQY
TRBV5-1	TRBJ2-2	ASNVAGGNTGELF
TRBV5-6	TRBJ2-7	ASSSRTGISYEQY
TRBV6-1	TRBJ1-2	ASNRANYGYT
TRBV28	TRBJ2-7	ASSWAGGNEQY
TRBV7-9	TRBJ2-1	ASSLAELAKRHNEQF
TRBV10-3	TRBJ2-2	ASGQVRTGELF
TRBV12-5	TRBJ1-3	ASGLLTGNTIY
TRBV2	TRBJ1-1	ATERQGRTEAF
TRBV6-1	TRBJ2-2	ASIHRGLTGELF
TRBV5-6	TRBJ2-4	ASSFQGVAAKNIQY
TRBV29-1	TRBJ2-7	SVEEGGYEQY
TRBV6-1	TRBJ1-2	ASSGDTYGYT
TRBV28	TRBJ2-1	ASSSPRTGTTDEQF
TRBV30	TRBJ1-5	AWSGGNNQPQH
TRBV29-1	TRBJ1-1	SGGQLNTEAF
TRBV2	TRBJ1-5	ASRLTGANQPQH
TRBV7-9	TRBJ1-1	ASSRTGPTEAF
TRBV18	TRBJ1-6	ASSLEQHYNSPLH
TRBV28	TRBJ1-4	ASSGDRGVREKLF
TRBV6-6	TRBJ1-2	ASHHTVENGYT